Reported below is one T cell receptor beta chain. No antigen is known for it. Deletions cut 1 base from V and 4 bases from J, with 11 bases between. The CDR3 runs to 14 residues. Germline V gene lookup returns CDR1 MGHDK and CDR2 SYGVNS. General observations from the study: Tumor-infiltrating Treg TCR alpha and beta sequences overlapped most with tumor naive CD4+ T cells, then blood naive.

TCRdb reanalysed the 5' RACE reads using MiXCR and keeps one entry per CDR3 protein. The table shows a few thousand distinct CDR3 sequences, with nearly 60% occurring only once. The clonotype comes from a female donor with breast cancer. The J gene is TRBJ2-7, the V gene TRBV25-1; D is uncertain. Material for sequencing was naive CD4+ T cells sorted from blood. Subset defined: naive CD4+ T cells, CD4+CD45RA+CD25-. The CDR3 here is CASSESPRKYEQYF. The CDR3 DNA is TGTGCCAGCAGTGAATCCCCCCGCAAATACGAGCAGTACTTC.